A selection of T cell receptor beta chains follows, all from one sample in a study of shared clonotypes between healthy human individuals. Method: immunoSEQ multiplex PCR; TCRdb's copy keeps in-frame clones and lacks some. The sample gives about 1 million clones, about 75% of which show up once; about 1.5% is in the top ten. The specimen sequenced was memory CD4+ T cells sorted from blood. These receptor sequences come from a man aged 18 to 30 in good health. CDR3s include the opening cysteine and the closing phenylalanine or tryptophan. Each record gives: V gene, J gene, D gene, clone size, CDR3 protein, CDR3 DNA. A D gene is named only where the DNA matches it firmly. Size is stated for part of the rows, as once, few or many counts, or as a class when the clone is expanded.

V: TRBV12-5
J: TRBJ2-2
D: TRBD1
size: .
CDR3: CASTGQGGVGELFF
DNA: TGTGCTAGCACAGGACAGGGAGGCGTCGGGGAGCTGTTTTTT

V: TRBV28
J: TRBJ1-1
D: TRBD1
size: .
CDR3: CASRRTGLTEAFF
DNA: TGTGCCAGCAGAAGGACAGGGCTGACTGAAGCTTTCTTT

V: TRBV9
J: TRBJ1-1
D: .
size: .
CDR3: CASSPWTGNTEAFF
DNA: TGTGCCAGCAGCCCCTGGACGGGGAACACTGAAGCTTTCTTT

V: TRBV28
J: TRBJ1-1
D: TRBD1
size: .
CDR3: CASSSETGRTEAFF
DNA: TGTGCCAGCAGTTCGGAGACAGGGAGAACTGAAGCTTTCTTT

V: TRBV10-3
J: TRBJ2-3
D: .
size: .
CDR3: CASLDRTGPDTQYF
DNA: TGTGCCAGCCTAGACAGGACGGGTCCAGATACGCAGTATTTT

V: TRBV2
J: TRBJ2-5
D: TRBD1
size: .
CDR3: CASRLGQWDQETQYF
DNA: TGTGCCAGCAGACTGGGACAGTGGGACCAAGAGACCCAGTACTTC

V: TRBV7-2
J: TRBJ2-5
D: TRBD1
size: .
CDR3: CASSLGNTRGQETQYF
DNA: TGTGCCAGCAGCCTAGGGAATACCAGGGGGCAAGAGACCCAGTACTTC

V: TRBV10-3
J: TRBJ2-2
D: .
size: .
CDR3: CATEPTGSNTGELFF
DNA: TGTGCCACAGAACCGACAGGTTCGAACACCGGGGAGCTGTTTTTT

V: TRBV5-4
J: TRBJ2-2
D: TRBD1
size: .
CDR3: CASSSTQGARGTGELFF
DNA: TGTGCCAGCAGCTCAACTCAGGGGGCACGTGGCACCGGGGAGCTGTTTTTT

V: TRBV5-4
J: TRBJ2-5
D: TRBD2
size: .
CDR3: CASSLTSGRAETQYF
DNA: TGTGCCAGCAGCTTGACTAGCGGGAGGGCTGAGACCCAGTACTTC

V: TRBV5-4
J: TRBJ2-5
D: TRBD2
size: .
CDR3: CASSSVGGNQETQYF
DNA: TGTGCCAGCAGCTCCGTCGGGGGGAACCAAGAGACCCAGTACTTC

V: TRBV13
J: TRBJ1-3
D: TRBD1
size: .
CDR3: CASSFGTGGNTIYF
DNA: TGTGCCAGCAGCTTTGGGACAGGGGGAAACACCATATATTTT

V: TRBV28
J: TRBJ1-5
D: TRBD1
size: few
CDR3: CASSTTSGTGNQPQHF
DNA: TGTGCCAGCAGCACGACTTCCGGGACAGGGAATCAGCCCCAGCATTTT

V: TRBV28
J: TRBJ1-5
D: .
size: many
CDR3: CASSNRGLEQPQHF
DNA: TGTGCCAGCTCAAATCGGGGGCTGGAGCAGCCCCAGCATTTT

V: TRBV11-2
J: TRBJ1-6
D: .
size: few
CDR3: CASSLGGPQDNSPLHF
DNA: TGTGCCAGCAGCTTAGGGGGTCCTCAAGATAATTCACCCCTCCACTTT

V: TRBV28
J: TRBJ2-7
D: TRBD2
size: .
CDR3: CASSLSSGGKNEQYF
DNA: TGTGCCAGCAGTTTGAGCAGCGGGGGAAAGAACGAGCAGTACTTC

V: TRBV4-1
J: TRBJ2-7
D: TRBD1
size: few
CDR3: CASSQDQVAGTVNYEQYF
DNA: TGCGCCAGCAGCCAAGATCAGGTCGCCGGGACAGTTAACTACGAGCAGTACTTC

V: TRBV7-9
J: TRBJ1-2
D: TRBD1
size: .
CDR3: CASSTGQGNYGYTF
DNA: TGTGCCAGCAGCACCGGACAGGGAAACTATGGCTACACCTTC

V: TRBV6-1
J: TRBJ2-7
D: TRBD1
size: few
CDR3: CASTGQVMHEQYF
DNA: TGTGCCAGCACGGGACAGGTAATGCACGAGCAGTACTTC

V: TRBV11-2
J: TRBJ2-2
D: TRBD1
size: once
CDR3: CASSPWTGGFTGELFF
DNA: TGTGCCAGCAGCCCATGGACAGGGGGCTTCACCGGGGAGCTGTTTTTT

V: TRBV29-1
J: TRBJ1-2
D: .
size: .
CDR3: CSEGQREGYGYTF
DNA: TGCAGCGAGGGACAAAGAGAGGGCTATGGCTACACCTTC

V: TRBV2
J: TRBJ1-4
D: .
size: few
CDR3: CASSKEDSATNEKLFF
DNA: TGTGCCAGCAGTAAAGAGGACAGTGCAACTAATGAAAAACTGTTTTTT

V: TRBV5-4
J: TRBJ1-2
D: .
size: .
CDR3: CASSLDSSNYGYTF
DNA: TGTGCCAGCAGCTTGGACAGTTCTAACTATGGCTACACCTTC

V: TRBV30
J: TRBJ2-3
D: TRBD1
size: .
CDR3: CACLRRQGRAQDTQYF
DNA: TGTGCCTGCCTCCGTCGACAGGGTAGGGCCCAAGATACGCAGTATTTT

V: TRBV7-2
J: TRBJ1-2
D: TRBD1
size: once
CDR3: CASSPGQGWGYTF
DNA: TGTGCCAGCAGCCCTGGACAGGGGTGGGGCTACACCTTC

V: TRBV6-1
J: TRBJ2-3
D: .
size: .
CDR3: CASKRARGSDTQYF
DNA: TGTGCCAGCAAAAGGGCCAGGGGCTCAGATACGCAGTATTTT

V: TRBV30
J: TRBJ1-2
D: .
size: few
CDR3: CAWSVSYGYTF
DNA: TGTGCCTGGAGTGTAAGCTATGGCTACACCTTC

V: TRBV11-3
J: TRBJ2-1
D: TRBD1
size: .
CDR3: CASSLGRDREHEQFF
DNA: TGTGCCAGCAGCTTAGGTCGGGACAGGGAACATGAGCAGTTCTTC

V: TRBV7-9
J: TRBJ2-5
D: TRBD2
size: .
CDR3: CASSLFLAGVETQYF
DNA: TGTGCCAGCAGCTTATTCCTAGCGGGAGTGGAGACCCAGTACTTC

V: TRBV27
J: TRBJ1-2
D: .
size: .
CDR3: CARGSSGRWFSYTF
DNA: TGTGCCAGGGGGTCGAGTGGGCGTTGGTTTAGCTACACCTTC

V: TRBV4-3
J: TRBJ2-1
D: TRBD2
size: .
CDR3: CASSQEGGGYNEQFF
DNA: TGCGCCAGCAGCCAAGAGGGGGGAGGGTACAATGAGCAGTTCTTC

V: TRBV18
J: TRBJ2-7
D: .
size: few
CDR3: CASSPPGLDSYEQYF
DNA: TGTGCCAGCTCGCCACCGGGACTGGACTCCTACGAGCAGTACTTC

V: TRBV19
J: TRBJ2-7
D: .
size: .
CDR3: CASSLLANTYEQYF
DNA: TGTGCCAGTAGTTTACTAGCCAATACCTACGAGCAGTACTTC

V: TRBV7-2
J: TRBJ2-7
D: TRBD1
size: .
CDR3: CASSLVFGQGYEQYF
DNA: TGTGCCAGCAGCTTAGTCTTTGGACAGGGCTACGAGCAGTACTTC

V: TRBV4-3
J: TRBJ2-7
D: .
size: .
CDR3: CASSQANRDSYEQYF
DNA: TGCGCCAGCAGCCAAGCAAACAGGGATTCCTACGAGCAGTACTTC

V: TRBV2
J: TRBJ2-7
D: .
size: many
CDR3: CASSVDSFSYEQYF
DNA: TGTGCCAGCAGTGTGGACAGCTTCTCCTACGAGCAGTACTTC

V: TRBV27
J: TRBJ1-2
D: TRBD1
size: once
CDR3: CASSGTASGYTF
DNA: TGTGCCAGCTCAGGGACAGCATCCGGCTACACCTTC

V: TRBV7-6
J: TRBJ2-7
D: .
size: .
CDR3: CASSPGTVDYEQYF
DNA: TGTGCCAGCAGCCCCGGGACGGTTGATTACGAGCAGTACTTC

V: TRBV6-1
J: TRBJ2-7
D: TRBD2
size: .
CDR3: CASSEPHVRGGQYF
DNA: TGTGCCAGCAGTGAACCCCATGTCCGGGGGGGCCAGTACTTC

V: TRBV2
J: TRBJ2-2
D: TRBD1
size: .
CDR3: CASSVTGGGTGELFF
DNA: TGTGCCAGCAGCGTGACAGGGGGCGGAACCGGGGAGCTGTTTTTT

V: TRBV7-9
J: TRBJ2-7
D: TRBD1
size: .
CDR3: CASSQRQGGGEQYF
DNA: TGTGCCAGCAGCCAGAGACAGGGGGGCGGCGAGCAGTACTTC

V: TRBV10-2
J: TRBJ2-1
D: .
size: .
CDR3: CASVAGQSSYNEQFF
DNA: TGCGCCAGCGTCGCCGGACAGAGCTCCTACAATGAGCAGTTCTTC

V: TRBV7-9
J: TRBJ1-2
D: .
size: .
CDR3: CASSSAGAREGYGYTF
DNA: TGTGCCAGCAGCTCGGCCGGGGCCAGGGAAGGCTATGGCTACACCTTC

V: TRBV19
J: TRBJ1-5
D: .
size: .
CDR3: CASSANRDKNQPQHF
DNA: TGTGCCAGTAGTGCAAACCGGGACAAGAATCAGCCCCAGCATTTT

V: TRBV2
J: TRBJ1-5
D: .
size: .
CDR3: CASSETLSLSPQHF
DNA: TGTGCCAGCAGTGAAACCCTCAGTCTCTCACCCCAGCATTTT

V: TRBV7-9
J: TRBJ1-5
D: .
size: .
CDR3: CASSLPNRDLDNQPQHF
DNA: TGTGCCAGCAGCTTACCAAACAGGGATTTGGACAATCAGCCCCAGCATTTT

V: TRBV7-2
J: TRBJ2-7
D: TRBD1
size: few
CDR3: CASSLMTGTILGGQYF
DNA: TGTGCCAGCAGCCTAATGACAGGGACAATCCTTGGAGGGCAGTACTTC

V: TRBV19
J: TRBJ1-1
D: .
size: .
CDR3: CASRTGNTEAFF
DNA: TGTGCCAGTAGAACGGGAAACACTGAAGCTTTCTTT

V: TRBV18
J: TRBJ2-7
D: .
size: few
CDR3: CASSPPGGTVPGEQYF
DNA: TGTGCCAGCTCTCCCCCGGGCGGGACGGTGCCAGGCGAGCAGTACTTC